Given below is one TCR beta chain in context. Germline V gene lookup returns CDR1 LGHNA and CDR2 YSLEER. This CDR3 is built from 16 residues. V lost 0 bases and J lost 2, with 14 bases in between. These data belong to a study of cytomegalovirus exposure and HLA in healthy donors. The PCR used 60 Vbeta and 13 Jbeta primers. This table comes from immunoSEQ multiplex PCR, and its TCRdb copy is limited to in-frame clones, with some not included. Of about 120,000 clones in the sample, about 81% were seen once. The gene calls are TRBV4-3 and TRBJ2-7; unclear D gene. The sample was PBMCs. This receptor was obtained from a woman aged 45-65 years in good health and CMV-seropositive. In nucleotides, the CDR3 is TGCGCCAGCAGCCAAGAACCCGCGGAAAGACCCTACGAGCAGTACTTC. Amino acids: CASSQEPAERPYEQYF.